One sample yielded the 7 T cell receptor beta chains listed below, sequenced in a study of shared clonotypes between healthy human individuals. CD45RO-negative cells were positively selected for CCR7, leaving out terminally differentiated effector memory CD45RA+ cells. TCRdb's copy holds only in-frame clones and misses some; the assay was immunoSEQ multiplex PCR. Among under 1 million clones listed, roughly 96% were seen once. The sample taken for sequencing was naive CD8+ T cells sorted from blood. The receptors derive from a man in his thirties or forties in good health.

This chain uses TRBV20-1 with TRBJ1-1; 7 bases agree with TRBD1. The CDR3 totals 11 residues. V lost 3 bases, J lost 6 bases, and 1 base stayed unmatched. The germline gives CDR1 DFQATT, CDR2 SNEGSKA (reference sequence). The CDR3 coding sequence is TGCAGTGCTAGGGGACAGTCTGAAGCTTTCTTT. It specifies CSARGQSEAFF.

The V call is TRBV4-3, the J call TRBJ2-3, with a possible D match to TRBD2 (5 bases). Trimming cost V 1 base and J 4 bases, with 18 bases left between them. This CDR3 has 17 amino acids. Germline V gives CDR1 LGHNA, CDR2 YSLEER. CDR3 loop: CASSQGGPAALADTQYF. The CDR3 DNA reads as TGCGCCAGCAGCCAAGGAGGTCCAGCGGCTCTGGCAGATACGCAGTATTTT.

J is TRBJ2-7 and V is TRBV27; no definite D call. V shed 3 bases and J shed 4 bases, with 19 bases lying between them. The length of the CDR3 is 16 residues. Germline-derived CDR1 and CDR2 are MNHEY and SMNVEV (reference sequence). The CDR3: CASSLLGVAGVYEQYF. CDR3 DNA sequence: TGTGCCAGCAGTTTGCTCGGCGTTGCAGGCGTATACGAGCAGTACTTC.

The rearrangement links TRBV29-1 to TRBJ2-6; D might be TRBD2 (6 bases). Between the trimmed V and J ends, which lost 6 bases and 0 bases, there was a span of 12 bases. CDR1 and CDR2 (germline): SQVTM, ANQGSEA. The CDR3 runs to 15 residues. The chain's CDR3 is CSVRDGSSGANVLTF. CDR3 bases: TGCAGCGTCCGGGACGGGAGCTCTGGGGCCAACGTCCTGACTTTC.

The chain is built from TRBV19 and TRBJ1-1, with D uncertain. Trimming cost V 9 bases and J 3 bases, with 17 bases left between them. Per germline, CDR1 LNHDA and CDR2 SQIVND (reference sequence). This CDR3 spans 14 amino acids. The CDR3 nucleotides are TGTGCCAGCACCTCGATCGCCCGACACACTGAAGCTTTCTTT. Protein product: CASTSIARHTEAFF.

The gene calls are TRBV10-1 and TRBJ1-4; 8 bases fit TRBD1. The length of the CDR3 is 15 residues. V trimming: 8 bases; J trimming: 3 bases; junction bases outside the gene matches: 8. Germline CDR1 WNHNN, CDR2 SYGVQD (reference sequence). The CDR3 bases are TGCGCCAGCTTTCTCAGGGGGCTCGCTAATGAAAAACTGTTTTTT. This translates into CASFLRGLANEKLFF.

The V and J genes are TRBV10-2 and TRBJ2-7, with D perhaps matching TRBD1 or TRBD2 (5 bases each). There are 11 residues in the CDR3. CDR1 is WSHSY and CDR2 is SAAADI in the germline V gene. Between the trimmed V and J ends, which lost 7 bases and 7 bases, there was a span of 11 bases. The CDR3 bases are TGCGCCAGCACCACCGAGGGGGAGCAGTACTTC. Translated, it gives CASTTEGEQYF.